These 20 T cell receptor beta chains share one sample of origin, sequenced in a study of OX40 agonist ivuxolimab in advanced cancers. Sequenced by immunoSEQ multiplex PCR; TCRdb stores in-frame clones only, minus some. The data hold more than 35,000 clones, with roughly 80% observed a single time. Source: CD4+ or CD8+ T cells sorted from blood, taken in a trial of the OX40 agonist ivuxolimab. These receptors came from an adult with an advanced solid tumor such as melanoma, head and neck, liver or kidney cancer.

The chain carries TRBV6-5 and TRBJ2-7; TRBD1 agrees at 10 bases. V lost 1 base and J lost 4; bases outside the gene matches: 1. The length of the CDR3 is 14 residues. Germline assignment: CDR1 MNHEY and CDR2 SVGAGI. This chain's CDR3 is CASSYWDRGYEQYF. CDR3 bases: TGTGCCAGCAGTTACTGGGACAGGGGATACGAGCAGTACTTC.

This clone was picked up one time. The chain links TRBV30 to TRBJ2-3, with D possibly TRBD2 on 5 matching bases. Germline assignment: CDR1 GTSNPN and CDR2 SVGIG (reference sequence). The CDR3 consists of 15 residues. V was trimmed by 0 bases and J by 0 bases, leaving 10 bases between them. The CDR3 nucleotides read TGTGCCTGGAGTGTGAGAGGGTCTAGCACAGATACGCAGTATTTT. It codes for CAWSVRGSSTDTQYF.

This clone is a singleton in its sample. The genes are TRBV7-6 and TRBJ2-3; possibly TRBD1 for D (5 bases). V gave up 5 bases and J gave up 4 bases, with 13 bases separating them. The CDR3 extends over 14 amino acids. CDR1 is SGHVS and CDR2 is FNYEAQ in the germline V gene. This CDR3 is CASSPLEGADTQYF. Here the CDR3 DNA reads TGTGCCAGCAGCCCTCTAGAAGGGGCAGATACGCAGTATTTT.

The V gene is TRBV11-3, the J gene TRBJ2-5; no clear D. Trimming took 5 bases from V and 1 from J, leaving 8 bases between them. The CDR3 has 13 residues. In germline, CDR1 is SGHNT, CDR2 YENEEA. CDR3 DNA: TGTGCCAGCAGCAGGGCCCGCCAAGAGACCCAGTACTTC. It codes for CASSRARQETQYF.

The chain carries TRBV7-2 and TRBJ1-1; 7 nucleotides align to TRBD1. Germline V gene lookup returns CDR1 SGHTA and CDR2 FQGNSA. Trimming cost V 3 bases and J 3 bases; bases outside gene matches: 1. The CDR3 covers 13 residues. CDR3 amino acids: CASSFTGDTEAFF. The CDR3 DNA reads as TGTGCCAGCAGCTTTACAGGGGACACTGAAGCTTTCTTT.

In this sample, this clone turned up a few times. This chain links TRBV6-1 with TRBJ1-2; no clear D. Per germline, CDR1 MNHNS and CDR2 SASEGT. This CDR3 region has 15 residues. V lost 6 bases and J lost 0, with 14 bases in between. The CDR3 nucleotides read TGTGCCAGCAGGACGGGAATCGGGCCTAACTATGGCTACACCTTC. It is translated as CASRTGIGPNYGYTF.

The V gene is TRBV10-2, the J gene TRBJ2-3; D is undetermined. The germline gives CDR1 WSHSY, CDR2 SAAADI. The CDR3 covers 13 residues. V was cut by 5 bases and J by 2 bases, with 8 bases left in between. The CDR3 protein is CASSTIPTDTQYF. The CDR3 DNA is TGCGCCAGCAGTACTATTCCCACAGATACGCAGTATTTT.

The chain is built from TRBV2 and TRBJ2-2, with a tentative D call TRBD2 (6 bases). Germline V lookup: CDR1 SNHLY, CDR2 FYNNEI. The ends were cut back, 4 bases at V and 6 bases at J, with 15 bases in the middle. The CDR3 consists of 15 residues. The CDR3 protein is CASSAGGGSAGELFF. CDR3 sequence (DNA): TGTGCCAGCAGTGCCGGGGGAGGTTCCGCCGGGGAGCTGTTTTTT.

The chain employs TRBV7-9 and TRBJ2-3; tentative D call: TRBD2 (5 bases). Germline CDR1 SEHNR, CDR2 FQNEAQ (reference sequence). CDR3 size: 13 residues. V dropped 0 bases and J dropped 5 bases, with 6 bases sitting between them. The DNA of the CDR3 is TGTGCCAGCAGCTTAGCGAGGGTAGATACGCAGTATTTT. This gives the protein CASSLARVDTQYF.

This sequence joins TRBV4-1 and TRBJ2-6; 10 nucleotides align to TRBD1. The CDR3 sequence is 18 residues long. With V trimmed by 0 bases and J by 3 bases, 5 bases remained unmatched. Germline loops: CDR1 MGHRA, CDR2 YSYEKL. The CDR3 is CASSQEGQGYVGANVLTF. The DNA of the CDR3 is TGCGCCAGCAGCCAAGAGGGACAGGGGTACGTTGGGGCCAACGTCCTGACTTTC.

V is TRBV4-2 and J is TRBJ2-7; perhaps TRBD1 as D (5 bases). CDR3 size: 11 residues. Trimming pared 3 bases from V and 7 bases from J, leaving 7 bases between. Looked up from germline, CDR1 is LGHNA and CDR2 is YNFKEQ. The CDR3 loop reads CASSQGREQYF. CDR3 nucleotide sequence: TGTGCCAGCAGCCAGGGGCGGGAGCAGTACTTC.

This clone has more than one count but fewer than ten. V usage is TRBV28 and J usage is TRBJ2-2, with 8 bases lining up with TRBD1. V lost 5 bases, J lost 4 bases, and 9 bases stayed unmatched. The V gene's germline CDR1 is MDHEN and CDR2 SYDVKM. The CDR3 has 16 residues. CDR3 sequence reads: CASSHPQGAITGELFF. Written as DNA, the CDR3 is TGTGCCAGCAGTCACCCGCAGGGGGCAATCACCGGGGAGCTGTTTTTT.

This clone rates as medium-sized. V is TRBV15 and J is TRBJ2-1; 8 positions match TRBD2. The CDR3 covers 14 residues. V was clipped by 3 bases and J by 2 bases; unmatched bases: 0. CDR1 is LNHNV and CDR2 is YYDKDF in the germline V gene (reference sequence). This CDR3 is CATSSSGTYNEQFF. CDR3 sequence (DNA): TGTGCCACCAGCAGTAGCGGGACCTACAATGAGCAGTTCTTC.

This clone was seen ten or more times. This chain connects TRBV15 to TRBJ2-6; D unclear. The length of the CDR3 is 16 residues. Germline V gene data show CDR1 as LNHNV and CDR2 as YYDKDF (reference sequence). Trimming took 5 bases from V and 2 from J, leaving 13 bases between them. The CDR3 loop is CATSPDQATGANVLTF. The CDR3 DNA follows: TGTGCCACCAGCCCTGACCAGGCTACTGGGGCCAACGTCCTGACTTTC.

This sequence joins TRBV4-1 and TRBJ1-2; TRBD1 agrees at 12 bases. The germline V gene has CDR1 MGHRA and CDR2 YSYEKL. J lost 8 bases, V lost 7 bases, and 8 bases had no gene match. CDR3 size: 14 residues. CDR3 loop: CASTPGQGARGYTF. CDR3 DNA sequence: TGCGCCAGCACCCCGGGACAGGGGGCGCGGGGCTACACCTTC.

Concerning this clone: The sample contains more than one DNA sequence encoding this CDR3. The V gene is TRBV29-1, the J gene TRBJ1-2; D not certain. This CDR3 comprises 11 residues. Germline CDR1 SQVTM, CDR2 ANQGSEA. Trimming stripped 4 bases from V and 8 bases from J, with 11 bases between. CDR3 in amino acids: CSVAGLGGYTF. Written as DNA, the CDR3 is TGCAGCGTTGCCGGGCTCGGGGGCTACACCTTC.

This clone has only a few counts. The rearrangement joins TRBV25-1 to TRBJ2-2; TRBD1 aligns across 8 bases. Germline lookup yields CDR1 MGHDK and CDR2 SYGVNS. V lost 6 bases, J lost 4 bases, and 1 base stayed unmatched. The CDR3 consists of 13 residues. In DNA, the CDR3 is TGTGCCAGCAGGGACAGGGTCACCGGGGAGCTGTTTTTT. Its protein product is CASRDRVTGELFF.

The rearrangement links TRBV19 to TRBJ1-1; 7 nucleotides agree with TRBD1. Germline lookup yields CDR1 LNHDA and CDR2 SQIVND (reference sequence). The CDR3 loop spans 11 amino acids. The junction had 5 bases not matched to a gene; V was cut back by 5 bases and J by 11 bases. As DNA, the CDR3 is TGTGCCAGTAGTCCAGGGGGGAGGGCTTTCTTT. The encoded protein is CASSPGGRAFF.

V usage is TRBV4-2 and J usage is TRBJ2-1; TRBD2 matches 11 bases. The length of the CDR3 is 16 residues. J lost 8 bases, V lost 0 bases, and 6 bases had no gene match. The V gene's germline CDR1 is LGHNA and CDR2 YNFKEQ. The CDR3 region has the DNA TGTGCCAGCAGCCAAGATAGGGCTAGCGGGAGGTATGAGCAGTTCTTC. This translates into CASSQDRASGRYEQFF.

The CDR3 nucleotides are TGTGCCAGCAGCTTACGCGGCCCCTACGAGCAGTACTTC. Translating it yields CASSLRGPYEQYF. This chain uses TRBV7-9 with TRBJ2-7; D gene ambiguous. There are 13 residues in the CDR3. From germline, CDR1 is SEHNR and CDR2 FQNEAQ (reference sequence). The ends were cut back, 2 bases at V and 2 bases at J, with 7 bases in the middle.